This TCR beta chain came from a study of T cell clonotyping in hematopoietic cell transplantation. Whole-study findings and limits: Pathologically expanded recipient clonotypes increased progressively from day 30 to day 180 as diversity fell. CD4 and CD8 repertoire contributions could not be separated without sorting.

V gave up 6 bases and J gave up 2 bases; unmatched junction bases: 7. CDR3 length equals 13 residues. Germline V gene data show CDR1 as SQVTM and CDR2 as ANQGSEA. On this clone itself: The antigen is unknown.

Data came from immunoSEQ multiplex PCR; TCRdb stores just in-frame clones and leaves some out. Among more than 15,000 clones listed, around nine tenths were seen once. The source of this sequence is a man aged 40-55 years in good health. Some clones in this sample may be carry-over from other donors' samples. The V gene is TRBV29-1, the J gene TRBJ2-7, with 7 bases matching TRBD2. The sample taken for sequencing was peripheral blood mononuclear cells. CDR3 residues: CSVLPSGTYEQYF. DNA of the CDR3: TGCAGCGTCCTCCCTAGCGGCACCTACGAGCAGTACTTC.